The 17 T cell receptor beta chains below come from one sample, sequenced in a study of control samples from healthy donors and cancer patients. Clones were read by immunoSEQ multiplex PCR, and TCRdb kept only the in-frame ones, dropping some. This table has roughly 80,000 clones, 92% appearing once. The sample was blood. Receptors originate from a woman aged 60 to 75 in good health.

J is TRBJ2-1 and V is TRBV12-3 or TRBV12-4; D gene uncertain. V was trimmed by 6 bases and J by 5 bases, leaving 8 bases between them. The CDR3 is 12 amino acids. The CDR3 reads CASRMWHNEQFF. CDR3 DNA: TGTGCCAGCAGGATGTGGCACAATGAGCAGTTCTTC.

The chain has TRBV3-1 (or the pseudogene TRBV3-2) and TRBJ2-2, with TRBD2 identical over 7 bases. Germline V gene sequence: CDR1 LGHDT, CDR2 YNNKEL (reference sequence). V lost 2 bases, J lost 7 bases, and 7 bases stayed unmatched. This CDR3 spans 15 amino acids. The DNA for the CDR3 is TGTGCCAGCAGCCAACAACTAGCGTTAAGCGGGGAGCTGTTTTTT. Residues: CASSQQLALSGELFF.

Here the CDR3 reads CASSLESGVWDEQFF. The CDR3 DNA is TGTGCCAGCAGCTTGGAATCAGGGGTTTGGGATGAGCAGTTCTTC. The chain has TRBV5-6 and TRBJ2-1; D is perhaps TRBD1 (6 bases). V was pared by 0 bases and J by 8 bases, with 15 bases between. In germline, CDR1 is SGHDT, CDR2 YYEEEE. This CDR3 contains 15 residues.

The chain uses TRBV5-1 and TRBJ2-2; 12 bases line up with TRBD2. CDR3 length: 18 amino acids. The germline CDR1 and CDR2 sequences are SGHRS and YFSETQ. The ends lost 4 bases at V and 5 bases at J; junction bases unmatched: 12. In nucleotides, the CDR3 is TGCGCCAGCAGCCCACCCCTAGCGGGAGGGCCGGTGACCGGGGAGCTGTTTTTT. Encoded protein: CASSPPLAGGPVTGELFF.

J is TRBJ1-4 and V is TRBV2; no definite D call. CDR1 and CDR2 (germline): SNHLY, FYNNEI. V was shortened by 6 bases and J by 3 bases, with 20 bases between the two germline ends. The CDR3 contains 17 residues. CDR3 sequence: CASRGPALRRANEKLFF. The CDR3 coding sequence is TGTGCCAGCAGAGGACCGGCCCTTCGGCGGGCTAATGAAAAACTGTTTTTT.

The J gene is TRBJ1-5, the V gene TRBV4-1, with 8 bases identical to TRBD1. J lost 7 bases, V lost 1 base, and 9 bases had no gene match. CDR1 and CDR2 (germline): MGHRA, YSYEKL. The CDR3 consists of 16 residues. The CDR3 protein is CASSQVRTGGRQPQHF. The CDR3 DNA sequence: TGCGCCAGCAGCCAAGTCAGAACAGGGGGAAGGCAGCCCCAGCATTTT.

V and J are TRBV7-9 and TRBJ2-2; D is unclear. Germline CDR1 reads SEHNR; CDR2 reads FQNEAQ (reference sequence). The CDR3 is 16 residues long. The V end lost 4 bases, the J end lost 6 bases, and 18 bases lay between the germline ends. The CDR3 loop reads CASSSKFNTWAGELFF. The CDR3 nucleotides are TGTGCCAGCAGCTCCAAATTCAATACCTGGGCCGGGGAGCTGTTTTTT.

This clone was recorded once. This sequence joins TRBV18 and TRBJ1-2; D call uncertain. The V gene lost 0 bases and the J gene lost 9 bases, with 11 bases spanning the gap. Germline CDR1 and CDR2: KGHSH and LQKENI. This CDR3 spans 13 amino acids. CDR3: CASSPPLATRYTF. The CDR3 region has the DNA TGTGCCAGCTCACCACCGTTGGCGACTCGCTACACCTTC.

This chain links TRBV30 with TRBJ1-4, with D hard to call. This CDR3 has 12 amino acids. Between the trimmed V and J ends, which lost 1 base and 7 bases, there was a span of 7 bases. CDR1 is GTSNPN, CDR2 SVGIG, per germline (reference sequence). In nucleotides, the CDR3 is TGTGCCTGGAGTGGCGAGGGTGAAAAACTGTTTTTT. As protein: CAWSGEGEKLFF.

This clone was recorded only once. This rearrangement joins TRBV4-3 to TRBJ1-2; TRBD1 is a possible D gene (5 bases). Trimming left V 0 bases short and J 3 bases short, with 23 bases between. CDR3 size: 19 residues. Germline values: CDR1 LGHNA, CDR2 YSLEER. CDR3 sequence reads: CASSQDRGTLIGQDYGYTF. CDR3 sequence (DNA): TGCGCCAGCAGCCAAGATAGGGGCACCCTTATCGGCCAGGACTATGGCTACACCTTC.

The chain employs TRBV15 and TRBJ2-1; 7 bases fit TRBD1. The CDR3 spans 15 residues. The junction had 6 bases not matched to a gene; V was cut back by 2 bases and J by 5 bases. CDR1 LNHNV and CDR2 YYDKDF come from the germline V gene (reference sequence). The CDR3 DNA follows: TGTGCCACCAGCAGATCAGACAGGGTCGACAATGAGCAGTTCTTC. Amino acid sequence: CATSRSDRVDNEQFF.

The rearrangement links TRBV19 to TRBJ1-1; a possible D gene is TRBD1 (5 bases). CDR3 size: 13 residues. Per the germline V gene, CDR1 is LNHDA and CDR2 is SQIVND (reference sequence). V dropped 7 bases and J dropped 1 base, with 10 bases sitting between them. CDR3 sequence: CASIWGGNTEAFF. The CDR3 nucleotides are TGTGCCAGTATTTGGGGGGGGAACACTGAAGCTTTCTTT.

This clone was found a few times. The chain uses TRBV19 and TRBJ1-4; D gene unclear. V gave up 6 bases and J gave up 0 bases, with 17 bases separating them. The CDR3 sequence is 17 residues long. The germline V gene has CDR1 LNHDA and CDR2 SQIVND (reference sequence). The CDR3 DNA sequence: TGTGCCAGTAGAAATGAAGGCCACCCTGCAACTAATGAAAAACTGTTTTTT. It yields the protein CASRNEGHPATNEKLFF.

V and J are TRBV4-2 and TRBJ1-2, with 9 bases aligning to TRBD1. V was clipped by 3 bases and J by 2 bases; unmatched bases: 7. This CDR3 has 16 amino acids. Germline assignment: CDR1 LGHNA and CDR2 YNFKEQ. The CDR3 sequence is CASSQPSDRGNYGYTF. CDR3 coding DNA: TGTGCCAGCAGCCAGCCCTCCGACAGGGGGAACTATGGCTACACCTTC.

The V call is TRBV5-5, the J call TRBJ1-2; D possibly corresponds to TRBD1 (5 bases). The CDR3 spans 16 residues. The V and J ends lost 2 bases and 2 bases respectively, with 16 bases between them. From germline, CDR1 is SGHKS and CDR2 YYEKEE (reference sequence). CDR3 sequence (DNA): TGTGCCAGCAGCTTTCAGATGCGGGGGGTCAACTATGGCTACACCTTC. This translates into CASSFQMRGVNYGYTF.

The rearrangement joins TRBV6-1 to TRBJ2-3; maybe TRBD2 (5 bases). CDR1 is MNHNS, CDR2 SASEGT, per germline. The CDR3 consists of 13 residues. The V and J ends lost 6 bases and 2 bases respectively, with 9 bases between them. Written as DNA, the CDR3 is TGTGCCAGCAGGAGGGAAACCACAGATACGCAGTATTTT. Protein: CASRRETTDTQYF.

This clone has only one observation. The rearrangement uses TRBV5-1 and TRBJ2-1; 12 bases are shared with TRBD2. Germline-derived CDR1 and CDR2 are SGHRS and YFSETQ. V shed 2 bases and J 5 bases; nucleotides not matched to a gene: 8. This CDR3 region has 17 residues. The CDR3 DNA is TGCGCCAGCAGCTTATTCCCTAGCGGGAGGGCCAACAATGAGCAGTTCTTC. It is translated as CASSLFPSGRANNEQFF.